This entry concerns a single T cell receptor (beta chain). Its specificity is not known. cDNA synthesis used the whole RNA isolate, giving expressed TCRB sequences. Produced via immunoSEQ multiplex PCR; TCRdb's table is partial and in-frame only. The sample carries 130,000 to 150,000 clones, about 13% recorded once. This entry belongs to a study of beta chain features in type 1 diabetes. Findings and limits, study-wide: All four CD4+ subsets of Type 1 diabetes patients contained TCRB CDR3s that were moderately but significantly shorter.

Unmatched junction bases numbered 5, after V lost 2 bases and J lost 4 bases. The germline V gene has CDR1 MDHEN and CDR2 SYDVKM. The CDR3 loop spans 15 amino acids. The TCR comes from a young man with type 1 diabetes. The chain combines TRBV28 with TRBJ2-3; 8 bases line up with TRBD2. Sequencing input: central memory CD4+ T cells from blood. The CDR3 sequence is CASSLVGGGPDTQYF. The CDR3 DNA reads as TGTGCCAGCAGTTTAGTCGGGGGGGGACCAGATACGCAGTATTTT.